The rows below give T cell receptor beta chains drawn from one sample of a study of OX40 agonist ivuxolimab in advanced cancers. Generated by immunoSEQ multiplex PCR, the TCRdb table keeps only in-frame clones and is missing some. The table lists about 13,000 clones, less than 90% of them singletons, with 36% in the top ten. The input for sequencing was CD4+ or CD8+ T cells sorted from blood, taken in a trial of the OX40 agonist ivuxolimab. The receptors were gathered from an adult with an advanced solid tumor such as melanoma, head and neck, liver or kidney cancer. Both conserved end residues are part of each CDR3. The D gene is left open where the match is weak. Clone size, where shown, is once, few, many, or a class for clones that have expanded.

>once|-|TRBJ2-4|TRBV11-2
TGTGCCAGCAGCCCCCCGGGACATGGCCAAAACATTCAGTACTTC
CASSPPGHGQNIQYF
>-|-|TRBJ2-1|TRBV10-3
TGTGCCATCAGTGTCCTCCCTAACGATCCGTTCCGCTGGGAGGAGCAGTTCTTC
CAISVLPNDPFRWEEQFF
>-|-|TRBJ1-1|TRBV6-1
TGTGCCAGCATTCCGGGTGAAGCTTTCTTT
CASIPGEAFF
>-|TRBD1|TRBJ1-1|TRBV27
TGTGCCAGCAGCCCCTCTGGGACAGGGGATTTGTTGGCTTTCTTT
CASSPSGTGDLLAFF
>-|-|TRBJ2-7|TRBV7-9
TGTGCCAGCAGCTTAGCGGGACATCCTCTGGAGCAGTACTTC
CASSLAGHPLEQYF
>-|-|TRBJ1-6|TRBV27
TGTGCCAGCAGGGGGGTGAATTCACCCCTCCACTTT
CASRGVNSPLHF
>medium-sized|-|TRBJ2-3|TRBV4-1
TGCGCCAGCAGCCAAGATGAAGGATTAAACACAGATACGCAGTATTTT
CASSQDEGLNTDTQYF
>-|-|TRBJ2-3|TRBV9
TGTGCCAGCAGCGTAGGGGCAAAACCAGATACGCAGTATTTT
CASSVGAKPDTQYF
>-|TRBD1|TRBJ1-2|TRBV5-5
TGTGCCAGCAGCGCCAAGGGGGCGGATGGCTACACCTTC
CASSAKGADGYTF
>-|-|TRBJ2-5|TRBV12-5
TGTGCTAGTGGCGGGGACTTTAGGTCGGAGACCCAGTACTTC
CASGGDFRSETQYF
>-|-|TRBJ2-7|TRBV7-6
TGTGCCAGCAGCTCCTCCGGAGGGGGCAAGTACGAGCAGTACTTC
CASSSSGGGKYEQYF
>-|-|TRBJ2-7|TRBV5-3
TGTGCCAGAAGCTTGGCGGATCGAGAACACTACGAGCAGTACTTC
CARSLADREHYEQYF
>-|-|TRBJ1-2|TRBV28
TGTGCCAGCAGCCTTCGACAGGTAGACTATGGCTACACCTTC
CASSLRQVDYGYTF
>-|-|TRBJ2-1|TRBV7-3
TGTGCCAGCAGCCTCCTAGGGGGAAATGAGCAGTTCTTC
CASSLLGGNEQFF
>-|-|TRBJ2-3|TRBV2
TGTGCCAGCAGTGAAGGTTCGGGGGCTAACACAGATACGCAGTATTTT
CASSEGSGANTDTQYF
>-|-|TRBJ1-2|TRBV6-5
TGTGCCAGCAGTTACATTCCGGGGGCGGATGGCTACACCTTC
CASSYIPGADGYTF
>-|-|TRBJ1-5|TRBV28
TGTGCCAGCAGTTTAAGCTCCCGGCAGGATGATCAGCCCCAGCATTTT
CASSLSSRQDDQPQHF
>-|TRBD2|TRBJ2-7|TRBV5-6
TGTGCCAGCAGCCCCACTAGCGGGAGATACTACGAGCAGTACTTC
CASSPTSGRYYEQYF
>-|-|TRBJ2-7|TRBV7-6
TGTGCCAGCAGCGGAGGGACGGTCTACGAGCAGTACTTC
CASSGGTVYEQYF
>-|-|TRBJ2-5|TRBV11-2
TGTGCCAGCAGCTTAGGAGAGACCCAGTACTTC
CASSLGETQYF
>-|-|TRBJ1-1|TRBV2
TGTGCCAGCAGCCCCGGGCGAGCTAACACTGAAGCTTTCTTT
CASSPGRANTEAFF
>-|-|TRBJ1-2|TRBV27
TGTGCCAGCAGTTTTGTTGCAGGGTTCTATGGCTACACCTTC
CASSFVAGFYGYTF
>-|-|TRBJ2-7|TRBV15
TGTGCCACCAGCAGAGGTGCGGGAACCTCCTACGAGCAGTACTTC
CATSRGAGTSYEQYF
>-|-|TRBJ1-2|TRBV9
TGTGCCAGCAGCTCCGAGACGGGAGCTAACTATGGCTACACCTTC
CASSSETGANYGYTF
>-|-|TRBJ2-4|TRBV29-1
TGCAGCGTTGGTGGACAAAGAAACATTCAGTACTTC
CSVGGQRNIQYF
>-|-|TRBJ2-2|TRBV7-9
TGTGCCAGCAGCCATGGGGGGACAAACACCGGGGAGCTGTTTTTT
CASSHGGTNTGELFF
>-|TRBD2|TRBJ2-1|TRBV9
TGTGCCAGCAGCCCCGCCGGGACTACGTACAATGAGCAGTTCTTC
CASSPAGTTYNEQFF
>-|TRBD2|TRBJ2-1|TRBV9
TGTGCCAGCAGCGCCTCTAGCGGTTTTTGGAATGAGCAGTTCTTC
CASSASSGFWNEQFF
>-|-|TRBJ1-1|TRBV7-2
TGTGCCAGCAGCTTAGGGGCGGGTGGTGAAGCTTTCTTT
CASSLGAGGEAFF
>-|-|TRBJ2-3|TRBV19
TGTGCCAGTAGTAGGGTAGCGCCAGATACGCAGTATTTT
CASSRVAPDTQYF
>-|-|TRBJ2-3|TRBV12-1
TGTGCCAGCAGCTACGGACTAGCGGGGGGTTTCACAGATACGCAGTATTTT
CASSYGLAGGFTDTQYF
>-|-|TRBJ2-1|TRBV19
TGTGCCAGTAGTGTTAGCGGCTACAATGAGCAGTTCTTC
CASSVSGYNEQFF
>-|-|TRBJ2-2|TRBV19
TGTGCCAGTAGTGTTAGCGGTTCCACCGGGGAGCTGTTTTTT
CASSVSGSTGELFF
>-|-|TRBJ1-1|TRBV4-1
TGCGCCAGCAGCCAAGGCGGGTCCTACACTGAAGCTTTCTTT
CASSQGGSYTEAFF
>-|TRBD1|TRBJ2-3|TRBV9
TGTGCCAGCACCAGGGACAGAAACACAGATACGCAGTATTTT
CASTRDRNTDTQYF
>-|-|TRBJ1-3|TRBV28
TGTGCCAGCAGTTTTGTGGGGAGCAACTCTGGAAACACCATATATTTT
CASSFVGSNSGNTIYF
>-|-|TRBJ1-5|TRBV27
TGTGCCAGCAGACCCGGGGTATATAGCAATCAGCCCCAGCATTTT
CASRPGVYSNQPQHF
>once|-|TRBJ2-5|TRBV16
TGTGCCAGCAGCCAATTTGATTTAATGACCATCCAAGAGACCCAGTACTTC
CASSQFDLMTIQETQYF
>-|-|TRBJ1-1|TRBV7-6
TGTGCCAGCAGCCCCGGGACGAACACTGAAGCTTTCTTT
CASSPGTNTEAFF
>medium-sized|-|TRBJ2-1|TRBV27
TGTGCCAGCAGTTCGACTAGTGAGGGTGAGCAGTTCTTC
CASSSTSEGEQFF
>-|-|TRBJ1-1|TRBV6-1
TGTGCCAGCAGTGAATGGGAGGGCTTGAACACTGAAGCTTTCTTT
CASSEWEGLNTEAFF
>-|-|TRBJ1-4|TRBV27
TGTGCCAGCAGTTCCAGACGAACTAATGAAAAACTGTTTTTT
CASSSRRTNEKLFF
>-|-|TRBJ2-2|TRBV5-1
TGCGCCAGCAGCCTCGCAGCCGTCACCGGGGAGCTGTTTTTT
CASSLAAVTGELFF
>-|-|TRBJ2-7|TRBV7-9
TGTGCCAGCAGCTTTATGGCCTACGAGCAGTACTTC
CASSFMAYEQYF